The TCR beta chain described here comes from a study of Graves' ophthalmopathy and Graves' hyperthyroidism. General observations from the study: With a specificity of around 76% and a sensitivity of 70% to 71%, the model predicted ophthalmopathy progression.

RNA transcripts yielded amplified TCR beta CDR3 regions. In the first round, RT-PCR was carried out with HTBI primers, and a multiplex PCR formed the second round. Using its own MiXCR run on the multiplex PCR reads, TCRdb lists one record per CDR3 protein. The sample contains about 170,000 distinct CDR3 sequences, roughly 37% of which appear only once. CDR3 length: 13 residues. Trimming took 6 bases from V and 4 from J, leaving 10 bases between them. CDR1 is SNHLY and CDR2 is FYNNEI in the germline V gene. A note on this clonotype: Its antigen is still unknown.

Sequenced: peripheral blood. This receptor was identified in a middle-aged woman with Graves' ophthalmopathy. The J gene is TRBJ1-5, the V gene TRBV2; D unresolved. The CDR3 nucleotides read TGTGCCAGCAGCCTTTGGGGAAATCAGCCCCAGCATTTT. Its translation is CASSLWGNQPQHF.